A single sample gave rise to the 21 T cell receptor beta chains below, sequenced in a study of human T cells and chemical hapten exposure (dated by TCRdb to the early 2020s). The library was built by means of RACE. For sequencing, a NextSeq 500 was employed. TCRdb redid the processing of the public reads, applying fastp at Q25 and MiXCR, and retained in-frame beta chains. When rows share a CDR3 protein, they turn into one entry using the most common DNA and genes. Here the sample has 73,000 or so distinct CDR3 sequences; 8.5% occur a single time. Together, the top ten hold roughly 3% of the sample. The time point label corresponds to: patch test 2, 6 weeks after DPC sensitization. The sample's treatment or condition label is to be understood as: therapeutic diphenylcyclopropenone sensitization with weekly scalp DPC. The material sequenced was whole blood, taken in connection with sensitization to the hapten diphenylcyclopropenone (DPC). These receptor sequences come from a woman in her 50s with alopecia areata. Some clones in this sample may be carry-over from other donors' samples.

In this sample, this clonotype turned up many times. The rearrangement uses TRBV7-2 and TRBJ2-6; D perhaps matches TRBD1 (6 bases). V was trimmed by 4 bases and J by 4 bases, leaving 11 bases between them. The CDR3 contains 15 residues. From germline, CDR1 is SGHTA and CDR2 FQGNSA. The DNA for the CDR3 is TGTGCCAGCAGCTACAGGGTATCCGGGGCCAACGTCCTGACTTTC. It is translated as CASSYRVSGANVLTF.

This clonotype was counted ten times or more. This chain connects TRBV9 to TRBJ1-1, with TRBD1 identical over 7 bases. Germline V CDR1 and CDR2: SGDLS, YYNGEE. This CDR3 contains 16 residues. The junction had 14 bases not matched to a gene; V was cut back by 2 bases and J by 7 bases. CDR3 sequence (DNA): TGTGCCAGCAGCGTCGTCCAGGGGGGTGGAGGAGGTGAAGCTTTCTTT. Translation gives CASSVVQGGGGGEAFF.

This clonotype was observed at least ten times. V usage is TRBV5-1 and J usage is TRBJ1-1, with D unclear. CDR1 is SGHRS and CDR2 is YFSETQ in the germline V gene. Trimming shortened V by 0 bases and J by 1 base, and 7 bases separated the two germline ends. This CDR3 comprises 14 residues. Here the CDR3 reads CASSLDDQNTEAFF. Written as DNA, the CDR3 is TGCGCCAGCAGCTTGGACGACCAGAACACTGAAGCTTTCTTT.

The chain joins TRBV7-2 to TRBJ2-1; 8 bases are a match to TRBD2. The CDR3 totals 17 residues. Trimming took 5 bases from V and 4 from J; bases not matched to a gene: 13. Germline V lookup: CDR1 SGHTA, CDR2 FQGNSA. This CDR3 is CASSAGAGTRFYNEQFF. DNA for the CDR3: TGTGCCAGCAGCGCCGGGGCAGGGACTAGATTTTACAATGAGCAGTTCTTC. Together with reference TRBV7-2 and TRBJ2-1, the CDR3 gives the full variable domain: GAGVSQSPSNKVTEKGKDVELRCDPISGHTALYWYRQSLGQGLEFLIYFQGNSAPDKSGLPSDRFSAERTGGSVSTLTIQRTQQEDSAVYLCASSAGAGTRFYNEQFFGPGTRLTVL.

This chain connects TRBV4-1 to TRBJ2-1; 7 bases are shared with TRBD1. V shed 0 bases, J shed 0 bases, and the junction held 5 bases outside the gene matches. In germline, CDR1 is MGHRA, CDR2 YSYEKL. The CDR3 has 17 residues. For the CDR3, the DNA is TGCGCCAGCAGCCAAGATCCCCAGGGGGTCTCCTACAATGAGCAGTTCTTC. Translation: CASSQDPQGVSYNEQFF.

In this sample, this clonotype turned up many times. The chain has TRBV4-1 and TRBJ1-1; TRBD1 matches at 9 bases. Losses at the gene ends were 1 base for V and 7 bases for J; bases not matched to a gene: 7. The CDR3 is 15 residues long. Per germline, CDR1 MGHRA and CDR2 YSYEKL. This CDR3 is CASSQVPGQGIEAFF. The CDR3, as DNA: TGCGCCAGCAGCCAAGTCCCGGGACAGGGAATTGAAGCTTTCTTT.

The rearrangement links TRBV7-2 to TRBJ1-6, with TRBD1 matching 8 bases. The ends lost 4 bases at V and 9 bases at J; junction bases unmatched: 5. This CDR3 has 14 residues. Germline lookup yields CDR1 SGHTA and CDR2 FQGNSA. The CDR3 nucleotides are TGTGCCAGCAGCTCGACAGGGGCGGCTTCACCCCTCCACTTT. It yields the protein CASSSTGAASPLHF.

This clonotype was counted at least ten times. J is TRBJ2-7 and V is TRBV29-1; no clear D. The germline gives CDR1 SQVTM, CDR2 ANQGSEA. This CDR3 has 11 residues. The ends were cut back, 6 bases at V and 3 bases at J, with 9 bases in the middle. The CDR3 reads CSVSGLYEQYF. The CDR3 coding sequence is TGCAGCGTGTCGGGCCTCTACGAGCAGTACTTC.

This clonotype was observed at least ten times. The genes are TRBV4-3 and TRBJ1-1; 7 bases are a match to TRBD1. This CDR3 region has 15 residues. V was clipped by 1 base and J by 5 bases; unmatched bases: 7. Germline V gene sequence: CDR1 LGHNA, CDR2 YSLEER. Here the CDR3 DNA reads TGCGCCAGCAGCCAAGGTACAGGGGTAGGGACTGAAGCTTTCTTT. Amino acids: CASSQGTGVGTEAFF.

This clonotype was detected only a few times. CDR3 DNA: TGCGCCAGCAGCTTCCAGGGAGTCAAAGAGACCCAGTACTTC. It translates to CASSFQGVKETQYF. The chain is built from TRBV5-1 and TRBJ2-5; possibly TRBD1 or TRBD2 for D (5 bases each). Per germline, CDR1 SGHRS and CDR2 YFSETQ. This CDR3 spans 14 amino acids. V was clipped by 2 bases and J by 3 bases, with 11 bases between them.

For the CDR3, the DNA is TGTGCTAGTGGTTTGCTCCGGGGCCCTGGGGTCAATGAGCAGTTCTTC. This codes for CASGLLRGPGVNEQFF. The rearrangement links TRBV12-5 to TRBJ2-1; D possibly uses TRBD1 or TRBD2 (5 bases each). V lost 2 bases and J 6 bases, leaving 17 bases between the germline ends. This CDR3 is 16 amino acids long. The germline CDR1 and CDR2 sequences are LGHNT and FRNRAP.

This chain uses TRBV10-3 with TRBJ2-5, with TRBD1 as a possible D gene (5 bases). The CDR3 consists of 14 residues. V lost 2 bases and J 3 bases, leaving 10 bases between the germline ends. The germline CDR1 and CDR2 sequences are ENHRY and SYGVKD. CDR3 sequence (DNA): TGTGCCATCAGTGAGGACAGTCTAGAAGAGACCCAGTACTTC. As protein: CAISEDSLEETQYF.

This clonotype was observed a handful of times. This chain uses TRBV7-9 with TRBJ1-1; TRBD1 matches 11 bases. Trimming cost V 7 bases and J 0 bases; bases outside gene matches: 7. The CDR3 is made up of 16 amino acids. Germline CDR1 SEHNR, CDR2 FQNEAQ (reference sequence). In DNA, the CDR3 is TGTGCCAGCATCGCGGGACAGGGGGTCCTGAACACTGAAGCTTTCTTT. Its translation is CASIAGQGVLNTEAFF.

This clonotype turned up a few times. V usage is TRBV14 and J usage is TRBJ2-6; D unresolved. Germline CDR1 SGHDN, CDR2 FVKESK. The CDR3 extends over 15 amino acids. The V gene lost 1 base and the J gene lost 2 bases, with 6 bases spanning the gap. CDR3 region: CASSQVAAGANVLTF. In DNA form, the CDR3 reads TGTGCCAGCAGCCAAGTGGCAGCTGGGGCCAACGTCCTGACTTTC.

In its sample, this clonotype was seen a few times. The J gene is TRBJ2-1, the V gene TRBV28; D call uncertain. There are 14 residues in the CDR3. Between the trimmed V and J ends, which lost 7 bases and 7 bases, there was a span of 17 bases. Germline V lookup: CDR1 MDHEN, CDR2 SYDVKM. The CDR3 bases are TGTGCCAGCACCGTTATCCCCGGCAGAAATGAGCAGTTCTTC. This translates into CASTVIPGRNEQFF.

The J gene is TRBJ2-7, the V gene TRBV14; D not certain. The V gene lost 3 bases and the J gene lost 7 bases, with 7 bases spanning the gap. Germline V gene sequence: CDR1 SGHDN, CDR2 FVKESK. CDR3 length: 11 residues. The CDR3 is CASSQFEEQYF. The CDR3 DNA is TGTGCCAGCAGCCAGTTCGAGGAGCAGTACTTC.

This clonotype was observed a handful of times. This rearrangement joins TRBV7-8 to TRBJ1-2; TRBD1 aligns across 7 bases. Germline assignment: CDR1 SGHVS and CDR2 FQNEAQ. The trim removed 5 bases at V and 3 bases at J, leaving 12 bases unmatched. This CDR3 has 16 residues. As DNA, the CDR3 is TGTGCCAGCAGCCCTGATAGGGGACAGACTTACTATGGCTACACCTTC. Translation: CASSPDRGQTYYGYTF.

A few counts support this clonotype. The V gene is TRBV3-1, the J gene TRBJ2-5; TRBD1 is a possible D gene (5 bases). The V and J ends lost 5 bases and 0 bases respectively, with 13 bases between them. Per germline, CDR1 LGHDT and CDR2 YNNKEL (reference sequence). CDR3 length: 15 residues. The chain's CDR3 is CASSYRQTNQETQYF. DNA for the CDR3: TGTGCCAGCAGCTACAGACAGACGAACCAAGAGACCCAGTACTTC.

This clonotype has a handful of counts. The genes are TRBV4-1 and TRBJ2-3, with 7 positions matching TRBD2. The CDR3 consists of 16 residues. Trimming took 8 bases from V and 0 from J; bases not matched to a gene: 11. CDR1 and CDR2 from the germline V gene are MGHRA and YSYEKL. DNA for the CDR3: TGCGCCAGCGGTGCGTCCCTTAGCGGGAGCACAGATACGCAGTATTTT. Its protein product is CASGASLSGSTDTQYF.

The table lists this clonotype with a few counts. The chain joins TRBV20-1 to TRBJ1-5, with 7 bases aligning to TRBD1. Germline V gives CDR1 DFQATT, CDR2 SNEGSKA (reference sequence). This CDR3 has 13 amino acids. V shed 6 bases, J shed 3 bases, and the junction held 5 bases outside the gene matches. For the CDR3, the DNA is TGCAGTGCGGAGGGGACAGACAATCAGCCCCAGCATTTT. As protein: CSAEGTDNQPQHF.

This clonotype was observed a few times. The chain links TRBV7-8 to TRBJ1-2; possibly TRBD1 for D (6 bases). CDR3 size: 15 residues. Deletions cut 5 bases from V and 0 bases from J, with 13 bases between. CDR1 and CDR2 from the germline V gene are SGHVS and FQNEAQ. The CDR3 DNA follows: TGTGCCAGCAGCGCTTACAGGGTAGCTAACTATGGCTACACCTTC. As protein: CASSAYRVANYGYTF.